Detailed here is one T cell receptor beta chain. Its antigen is still unknown. This entry belongs to a study of vaccination effects on CD4 cells after COVID-19. Study-wide findings and caveats: Cross-reaction with common cold coronaviruses was seen in only 1 of 255 vaccine-induced clones from healthy vaccinees.

Produced via immunoSEQ multiplex PCR; TCRdb's table is partial and in-frame only. This table has about 23,000 clones, about three quarters appearing once. Ahead of sequencing, the ViraFEST assay grew antigen-specific CD4+ T cells using viral peptide pools. Upon completion of about ten days in culture, CD4+ T cells were isolated. Vaccinated recipients, who were negative for nucleocapsid antibodies, had no history of SARS-CoV-2 infection. The germline V gene has CDR1 KGHSH and CDR2 LQKENI. The CDR3 consists of 17 residues. The V and J ends lost 4 bases and 3 bases respectively, with 16 bases between them.

This specimen consisted of CD4+ T cells from PBMCs cultured with SARS-CoV-2 spike peptides, obtained before COVID-19 vaccination. The receptor was isolated from a human donor who received a COVID-19 vaccine. The V gene is TRBV18, the J gene TRBJ1-6; D ambiguous. The CDR3 DNA reads as TGTGCCAGCTCACTTCGCGCAGGCTCGTTCTATAATTCACCCCTCCACTTT. Amino acid sequence: CASSLRAGSFYNSPLHF.